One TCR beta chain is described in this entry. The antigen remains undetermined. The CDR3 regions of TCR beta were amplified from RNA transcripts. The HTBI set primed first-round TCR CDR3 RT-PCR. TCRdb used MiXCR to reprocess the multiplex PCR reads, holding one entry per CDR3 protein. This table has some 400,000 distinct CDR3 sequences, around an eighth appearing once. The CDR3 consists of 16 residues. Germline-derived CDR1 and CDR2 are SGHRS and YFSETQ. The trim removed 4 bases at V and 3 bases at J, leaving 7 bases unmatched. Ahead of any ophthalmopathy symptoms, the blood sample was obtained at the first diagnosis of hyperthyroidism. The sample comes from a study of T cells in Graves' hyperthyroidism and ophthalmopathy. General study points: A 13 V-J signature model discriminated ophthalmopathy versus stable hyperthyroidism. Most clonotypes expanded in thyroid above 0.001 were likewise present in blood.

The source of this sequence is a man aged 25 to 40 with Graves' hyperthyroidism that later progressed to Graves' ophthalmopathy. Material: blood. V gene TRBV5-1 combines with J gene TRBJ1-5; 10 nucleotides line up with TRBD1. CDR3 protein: CASSVGGTGVNQPQHF. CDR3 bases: TGCGCCAGCAGCGTCGGCGGGACAGGGGTCAATCAGCCCCAGCATTTT.